This TCR beta chain was profiled in a study of neoadjuvant anti-PD-1 for oral cavity cancer. Across the study: Around day 43, patients without progression received a fourth nivolumab dose before surgery. Overall study results and limits: TCR analyses covered only a few patients per response group.

No culture or expansion preceded analysis of these blood cells. About this clone itself: Antigen unknown.

V was pared by 0 bases and J by 5 bases, with 6 bases between. Looked up from germline, CDR1 is GTSNPN and CDR2 is SVGIG (reference sequence). CDR3 length: 12 amino acids. This table comes from immunoSEQ multiplex PCR, and its TCRdb copy is limited to in-frame clones, with some not included. In the table there are fewer than 20,000 clones, about 66% of which are singletons. The clonotype originates from a person between 40 and 85 years old with oral cavity squamous cell carcinoma. V usage is TRBV30 and J usage is TRBJ2-3; D is uncertain. The material was PBMCs, obtained before nivolumab (anti-PD-1) treatment. The CDR3 protein is CAWSVQRDTQYF. The CDR3 DNA follows: TGTGCCTGGAGTGTACAAAGAGATACGCAGTATTTT.